This TCR beta chain was identified during a study of OX40 agonist ivuxolimab in advanced cancers. Broadly, across the study: Ivuxolimab was an agonistic, fully human IgG2 monoclonal antibody directed against OX40 (CD134), a costimulatory receptor. Prior anti-PD-1, anti-PD-L1 or anti-CTLA-4 therapy was permitted, and checkpoint inhibitors had been received by around 40% of dose-escalation patients. Three dose-escalation patients achieved partial responses, one with hepatocellular carcinoma and two with cutaneous melanoma. Of the approximately 50 dose-escalation patients, hepatocellular carcinoma was present in about 20, melanoma in approximately 15, renal cell carcinoma in 9 and head and neck cancer in 9. In the dose-escalation cohort, more than 75% of patients were male, and the mean age was approximately 64 years, with a range of roughly 20 to 80. Intravenous ivuxolimab was administered to patients every 2 weeks at six dose levels: 0.01, 0.1, 0.3, 1.5, 3 and 10 mg/kg. Peripheral TCRbeta sequencing was intended to test whether TCR sequence diversity was altered and clonal T-cell expansion was caused by ivuxolimab. The paper describes the monotherapy dose-escalation part (N of about 54 patients) of the phase I trial of ivuxolimab.

Genomic DNA was isolated from the sorted cells so that the TCRbeta CDR3 region could be sequenced. The immunoSEQ Assay was used for sequencing of TCRbeta CDR3 regions. TCRdb stores this immuneACCESS table with in-frame sequences only. Part of the clones is absent; in the studies checked, under half of the shortfall reflects unresolved V genes, and no reason is known for the rest. A total of more than 70,000 clones appear in this sample, 82% of them only once. The top ten constitute 4% to 6% of the sample. Paper-wide results and their limitations: After ivuxolimab, more expanded clones were found on average in CD8+ T cells than in CD4+ T cells. In the 0.1-3.0 mg/kg groups, partial responders were among the patients with the lowest normalized peripheral clonal expansion, particularly in CD8+ T cells. Antigen specificity was not determined for the clonally expanded peripheral T cells. At doses of 0.1 to 3.0 mg/kg, clonal expansion of both CD4+ and CD8+ blood T cells was observed from baseline to week 6. Low levels of normalized T-cell clonal expansion were also seen in some nonresponding patients.

Patients with a history of autoimmune disease or receiving systemic immunosuppression were excluded from the trial. In every dose cohort, peripheral blood was drawn for TCR sequencing at baseline, cycle 4 day 1, and cycle 7 day 1. Samples came from an open-label, multicenter, first-in-human phase I dose-escalation trial of ivuxolimab. The trial enrolled adults with locally advanced or metastatic head and neck squamous cell, hepatocellular, melanoma or renal cell carcinoma. Before TCR sequencing, CD4+ T cells and CD8+ T cells were sorted from peripheral blood as separate populations. Taken from cysteine to phenylalanine, the CDR3 has 16 residues. Only the CDR3 part of the read is kept: 48 bases, read in frame from the first base. The germline V gene gives CDR1 as SGHTA and CDR2 as FQGTGA. At the junction V is shortened by 2 bases and J by 5 bases; bases outside the gene matches: 9. About this clone itself: Its target antigen remains unknown. Base qualities were left out, and no much larger clone turns up one base away.

The sequence derives from an adult with an advanced solid tumor such as melanoma, head and neck, liver or kidney cancer. The sample here was CD4+ or CD8+ T cells sorted from blood, taken in a trial of the OX40 agonist ivuxolimab. The sequence is built from TRBV7-3 and TRBJ2-7; 10 central nucleotides agree with TRBD2. At the DNA level, the sequence is TGTGCCAGCAGCTTAGGGGCTAGCGGGGGTGTTAACGAGCAGTACTTC. Translated, this is CASSLGASGGVNEQYF.